Listed below are T cell receptor beta chains from one sample, sequenced in a study of blood T cell repertoires in COVID-19. Method: immunoSEQ multiplex PCR; TCRdb's copy keeps in-frame clones and lacks some. Here the sample spans more than 200,000 clones, around 80% being singletons. Input material: peripheral blood. The receptor source for this set is a man between 60 and 70 years old with acute or convalescent COVID-19. CDR3s include the opening cysteine and the closing phenylalanine or tryptophan. A D gene is named only where the DNA matches it firmly. Clone size is given for some rows only: seen once, a few or many times, or a class if the clone is expanded.

j_call d_call v_call clone_size cdr3_aa cdr3_nt
TRBJ2-1 TRBD2 TRBV2 NA CASNPSGSGDEQFF TGTGCCAGCAACCCAAGCGGGAGTGGGGATGAGCAGTTCTTC
TRBJ2-1 TRBD1 TRBV5-1 NA CASSRVGQGYNEQFF TGCGCCAGCAGCCGGGTGGGACAGGGTTACAATGAGCAGTTCTTC
TRBJ2-5 TRBD1 TRBV5-1 NA CASSLSGQGALETQYF TGCGCCAGCAGCTTGTCCGGGCAGGGGGCTTTAGAGACCCAGTACTTC
TRBJ2-5 TRBD1 TRBV2 NA CASSEVTGGSWETQYF TGTGCCAGCAGTGAAGTGACAGGGGGATCGTGGGAGACCCAGTACTTC
TRBJ1-5 TRBD1 TRBV19 NA CASRDRVVQPQHF TGTGCCAGTAGGGACAGGGTGGTTCAGCCCCAGCATTTT
TRBJ1-2 NA TRBV27 NA CASSLLGGYGYTF TGTGCCAGCAGTTTATTAGGGGGATATGGCTACACCTTC
TRBJ1-6 TRBD1 TRBV30 NA CAWRSGTGSSPLHF TGTGCCTGGAGATCCGGGACAGGGTCCTCACCCCTCCACTTT
TRBJ1-2 TRBD1 TRBV7-8 few CASGQTGGNGYTF TGTGCCAGCGGACAAACAGGGGGCAATGGCTACACCTTC
TRBJ2-1 TRBD2 TRBV7-3 NA CASSPSGGLSSYNEQFF TGTGCCAGCAGCCCTAGCGGGGGGCTAAGCTCCTACAATGAGCAGTTCTTC
TRBJ1-6 NA TRBV3-1/TRBV3-2 NA CASSQELNFHF TGTGCCAGCAGCCAAGAGTTAAACTTCCACTTT
TRBJ2-3 NA TRBV12-3/TRBV12-4 NA CASSSFPYTQYF TGTGCCAGCAGTTCTTTCCCGTATACGCAGTATTTT
TRBJ2-1 TRBD2 TRBV6-6 NA CASSLSGGAYNEQFF TGTGCCAGCAGTCTGAGCGGGGGGGCTTACAATGAGCAGTTCTTC
TRBJ1-6 NA TRBV27 few CASSLALLSNSPLHF TGTGCCAGCAGTCTTGCCCTCCTGAGTAATTCACCCCTCCACTTT
TRBJ1-5 TRBD1 TRBV27 NA CASSFRDSLPQHF TGTGCCAGCAGTTTTCGGGACAGTTTGCCCCAGCATTTT
TRBJ1-5 NA TRBV23-1 NA CASSLSTGNQPQHF TGCGCCAGCAGCCTCTCAACAGGGAATCAGCCCCAGCATTTT
TRBJ2-7 TRBD2 TRBV7-8 NA CASSLVTAGGSYEQYF TGTGCCAGCAGCTTAGTGACAGCGGGAGGTTCCTACGAGCAGTACTTC
TRBJ1-5 NA TRBV3-1/TRBV3-2 NA CASSQGRAVQPQHF TGTGCCAGCAGCCAAGGCAGGGCGGTTCAGCCCCAGCATTTT
TRBJ2-1 NA TRBV19 NA CASARIAVSSYNEQFF TGTGCCAGTGCGAGGATAGCGGTGAGCTCCTACAATGAGCAGTTCTTC
TRBJ2-1 NA TRBV27 NA CASSPTGGPSYNEQFF TGTGCCAGCAGTCCCACTGGAGGCCCATCCTACAATGAGCAGTTCTTC
TRBJ2-7 TRBD1 TRBV2 few CASSGTGGWKYF TGTGCCAGCAGTGGGACAGGGGGCTGGAAGTACTTC
TRBJ1-1 NA TRBV5-1 NA CASSPTVATEAFF TGCGCCAGCAGTCCGACAGTGGCCACTGAAGCTTTCTTT
TRBJ2-2 TRBD2 TRBV27 NA CASSLSMRLARALNTGELFF TGTGCCAGCAGTTTATCGATGCGACTAGCGCGAGCCTTGAACACCGGGGAGCTGTTTTTT
TRBJ1-5 TRBD1 TRBV2 NA CASSYRGGNQPQHF TGTGCCAGCAGTTACAGGGGTGGCAATCAGCCCCAGCATTTT
TRBJ2-5 NA TRBV6-4 once CAPTEGQGTFQETQYF TGTGCCCCCACAGAGGGTCAGGGGACGTTCCAAGAGACCCAGTACTTC
TRBJ2-3 NA TRBV27 once CASSFRGSGIVTQYF TGTGCCAGCAGTTTTCGGGGGAGCGGCATTGTTACGCAGTATTTT
TRBJ2-7 TRBD2 TRBV7-3 NA CASSTSGAGEQYF TGTGCCAGCAGCACTAGCGGGGCCGGCGAGCAGTACTTC
TRBJ1-4 TRBD1 TRBV30 NA CAWSALFKGAGNEKLFF TGTGCCTGGAGTGCCCTATTCAAGGGGGCCGGGAATGAAAAACTGTTTTTT
TRBJ2-3 TRBD2 TRBV10-3 NA CAISGGASGGSTDTQYF TGTGCCATCAGTGGTGGGGCTAGCGGGGGTAGCACAGATACGCAGTATTTT
TRBJ1-2 TRBD1 TRBV19 NA CASTLRDRERFGYTF TGTGCCAGTACTCTCCGGGACAGGGAAAGGTTTGGCTACACCTTC
TRBJ2-3 NA TRBV9 once CASSVVSAGGDTQYF TGTGCCAGCAGCGTAGTCTCAGCGGGCGGAGATACGCAGTATTTT
TRBJ2-7 NA TRBV3-1/TRBV3-2 NA CASSRARVSEQYF TGTGCCAGCAGCCGGGCCAGGGTGAGCGAGCAGTACTTC
TRBJ1-2 TRBD1 TRBV29-1 NA CSVARDREIYGYTF TGCAGCGTTGCAAGAGACAGGGAGATCTATGGCTACACCTTC
TRBJ1-3 NA TRBV6-6 NA CASIPRAGTGNTIYF TGTGCCAGCATCCCCCGCGCAGGGACTGGAAACACCATATATTTT
TRBJ2-3 NA TRBV28 NA CASSFWSSAQMGVDTQYF TGTGCCAGCAGTTTTTGGTCTAGCGCCCAGATGGGGGTAGATACGCAGTATTTT
TRBJ2-7 TRBD1 TRBV18 few CASSPTVTGGYTYEQYF TGTGCCAGCTCACCAACGGTGACAGGGGGCTACACCTACGAGCAGTACTTC
TRBJ1-2 NA TRBV21-1 NA CASSKLRRQGIYGYTF TGTGCCAGCAGCAAACTTCGGAGGCAGGGGATTTATGGCTACACCTTC
TRBJ1-1 TRBD1 TRBV5-1 NA CASSWGQGLGTEAFF TGCGCCAGCAGCTGGGGACAGGGGTTGGGCACTGAAGCTTTCTTT
TRBJ1-1 TRBD1 TRBV6-5 NA CATIPGQARTEAFF TGTGCCACCATCCCCGGACAGGCCCGCACTGAAGCTTTCTTT
TRBJ1-2 NA TRBV27 NA CASSLSALGGYYGYTF TGTGCCAGCAGTTTAAGTGCGTTGGGGGGGTACTATGGCTACACCTTC
TRBJ1-5 NA TRBV6-5 NA CASSQTVSNQPQHF TGTGCCAGCAGTCAGACAGTTAGCAATCAGCCCCAGCATTTT
TRBJ2-7 NA TRBV28 NA CASSLRTTTYEQYF TGTGCCAGCAGTTTAAGGACTACGACCTACGAGCAGTACTTC
TRBJ1-5 TRBD1 TRBV5-6 NA CASSLTGGGSNQPQHF TGTGCCAGCAGCTTAACAGGGGGAGGAAGCAATCAGCCCCAGCATTTT
TRBJ2-5 NA TRBV5-1 NA CASRKETQETQYF TGCGCCAGCAGGAAGGAGACCCAAGAGACCCAGTACTTC
TRBJ1-2 NA TRBV5-6 NA CASSLGGRGDGYTF TGTGCCAGCAGCTTGGGAGGGAGGGGCGATGGCTACACCTTC
TRBJ2-1 NA TRBV9 NA CASSVAGLTNEQFF TGTGCCAGCAGCGTAGCTGGACTAACCAATGAGCAGTTCTTC
TRBJ2-5 TRBD2 TRBV11-2 NA CASSFGLAGGQETQYF TGTGCCAGCAGCTTCGGACTAGCGGGAGGGCAAGAGACCCAGTACTTC
TRBJ1-3 NA TRBV6-5 few CASSTGYTPRNTIYF TGTGCCAGCAGTACAGGTTACACTCCGAGGAACACCATATATTTT
TRBJ1-5 NA TRBV27 NA CASSPSLGGNQPQHF TGTGCCAGCAGTCCCTCCTTAGGGGGCAATCAGCCCCAGCATTTT
TRBJ2-3 TRBD2 TRBV11-2 NA CASSPTSGPTDTQYF TGTGCCAGCAGCCCTACTAGCGGACCCACGGATACGCAGTATTTT
TRBJ1-5 TRBD1 TRBV19 NA CASSPGTGGQPQHF TGTGCCAGTAGTCCGGGGACAGGGGGTCAGCCCCAGCATTTT
TRBJ1-1 NA TRBV29-1 NA CSVEEGGFSEAFF TGCAGCGTTGAAGAAGGAGGGTTTTCTGAAGCTTTCTTT
TRBJ1-1 NA TRBV12-5 NA CASGLAVNTEAFF TGTGCTAGTGGTTTGGCAGTCAACACTGAAGCTTTCTTT
TRBJ2-1 NA TRBV7-9 few CASSLNGLSYNEQFF TGTGCCAGCAGCTTAAACGGACTGTCCTACAATGAGCAGTTCTTC
TRBJ1-5 TRBD1 TRBV10-2 NA CASSNRQGGYQPQHF TGCGCCAGCAGTAACCGACAGGGCGGGTATCAGCCCCAGCATTTT